This T cell receptor (beta chain) emerged from a study of shared clonotypes between healthy human individuals. Libraries were prepared by immunoSEQ multiplex PCR; TCRdb keeps only in-frame clonotypes and omits some of them. The sample has about 1.5 million clones, around 98% seen once. A note on this clone: The antigen is undetermined.

CDR1 is ENHRY, CDR2 SYGVKD, per germline. V was shortened by 1 base and J by 12 bases, with 10 bases between the two germline ends. The CDR3 sequence is 12 residues long. Regarding the study as a whole: Clonotype sharing across donors was expected to vary with sequencing depth.

This sequence joins TRBV10-3 and TRBJ2-1; a weak D match, TRBD2 (5 bases). The clonotype comes from a man aged 25 to 40 in good health. Source material: naive CD4+ T cells sorted from blood. Subset indicated: CD45RA+ positively selected. DNA of the CDR3: TGTGCCATCAGTGAGTTGATAGAGGGGCAGTTCTTC. As protein: CAISELIEGQFF.